This T cell receptor beta chain was observed in a study of identifying expanded T cells in peripheral blood. TCRdb keeps only in-frame clones here, not all; method: immunoSEQ multiplex PCR. This sample has about 130,000 clones, with approximately 86% found just once. In germline, CDR1 is MDHEN, CDR2 SYDVKM. This CDR3 contains 15 residues. Trimming cost V 3 bases and J 0 bases; bases outside gene matches: 4. This clone was seen a few times. The chain employs TRBV28 and TRBJ1-1, with 7 bases matching TRBD1. Source material: blood. The clonotype comes from a person between 18 and 75 years old in good health. The CDR3 protein is CASSFPGQMNTEAFF. In DNA form, the CDR3 reads TGTGCCAGCAGTTTCCCGGGACAGATGAACACTGAAGCTTTCTTT.